This TCR beta chain was sequenced during a study of CXCR3-negative and CXCR3-positive naive CD8 T cells. The CDR3 spans 14 residues. Germline V gene sequence: CDR1 DFQATT, CDR2 SNEGSKA (reference sequence). UMI-labeled TRB cDNA libraries were prepared by 5' RACE. TCRdb re-called the 5' RACE reads; every CDR3 protein appears as one record, without DNA. This sample carries around 47,000 distinct CDR3 sequences, with approximately 14% going to the ten biggest clones. Every CD8+ subset sample held some 300,000 flow-sorted cells, done in triplicate. The sequenced material came from memory CD8+ T cells from blood. This rearrangement joins TRBV20-1 to TRBJ2-7; TCRdb's D call of TRBD2 is untestable without DNA. The origin of this receptor is a human donor in good health. Some clones in this sample may be carry-over from other donors' samples. CDR3 protein: CSGWGAGVVYEQYF.